This entry lists 6 T cell receptor beta chains sequenced from one sample in a study of cytomegalovirus exposure and HLA in healthy donors. This PCR relied on a set of 60 Vbeta primers and 13 Jbeta primers. The data were produced by immunoSEQ multiplex PCR, yet TCRdb's version contains in-frame clones alone and is incomplete. This table holds fewer than 130,000 clones, about 86% found once. Sample: PBMCs. The receptor source for this set is a man between 40 and 49 years old in good health and CMV-seronegative.

V is TRBV5-1 and J is TRBJ2-1, with 12 bases identical to TRBD2. Germline CDR1 and CDR2: SGHRS and YFSETQ. The trim removed 3 bases at V and 4 bases at J, leaving 2 bases unmatched. CDR3 length: 15 residues. The CDR3 region is CASSSTSGGYNEQFF. CDR3 DNA sequence: TGCGCCAGCAGCTCGACTAGCGGGGGTTACAATGAGCAGTTCTTC.

V is TRBV6-5 and J is TRBJ1-1; TRBD1 matches 9 bases. Per germline, CDR1 MNHEY and CDR2 SVGAGI. The CDR3 totals 14 residues. V lost 2 bases, J lost 6 bases, and 4 bases stayed unmatched. For the CDR3, the DNA is TGTGCCAGCAGTTACACAGGGGACAGGGCTGAAGCTTTCTTT. It codes for CASSYTGDRAEAFF.

The chain couples TRBV18 to TRBJ2-5, with TRBD2 matching 13 bases. V lost 3 bases and J lost 3; bases outside the gene matches: 1. Germline CDR1 is KGHSH and CDR2 is LQKENI. This CDR3 is 15 amino acids long. CDR3 in amino acids: CASSPGTSGEETQYF. The CDR3 region has the DNA TGTGCCAGCTCACCCGGGACTAGCGGGGAAGAGACCCAGTACTTC.

This clone was found a few times. This chain links TRBV29-1 with TRBJ1-2; D call uncertain. The CDR3 is made up of 14 amino acids. Germline CDR1 reads SQVTM; CDR2 reads ANQGSEA. Trimming cost V 5 bases and J 0 bases, with 13 bases left between them. CDR3 DNA sequence: TGCAGCGTTATGTCCAGGCCACCTAACTATGGCTACACCTTC. This encodes CSVMSRPPNYGYTF.

The chain combines TRBV27 with TRBJ1-4; 11 bases align to TRBD1. Trimming cost V 5 bases and J 6 bases; bases outside gene matches: 8. In germline, CDR1 is MNHEY, CDR2 SMNVEV (reference sequence). The CDR3 consists of 16 residues. The CDR3 DNA sequence: TGTGCCAGCAGTCCGGACAGGGGGCGTTTCCATGAAAAACTGTTTTTT. Amino acids: CASSPDRGRFHEKLFF. Full variable domain (missing parts from reference TRBV27 and TRBJ1-4): EAQVTQNPRYLITVTGKKLTVTCSQNMNHEYMSWYRQDPGLGLRQIYYSMNVEVTDKGDVPEGYKVSRKEKRNFPLILESPSPNQTSLYFCASSPDRGRFHEKLFFGSGTQLSVL.

V gene TRBV4-1 combines with J gene TRBJ1-2; D might be TRBD1 (5 bases). Trimming took 1 base from V and 0 from J, leaving 9 bases between them. Germline V gene data show CDR1 as MGHRA and CDR2 as YSYEKL. The CDR3 has 15 amino acids. CDR3 coding DNA: TGCGCCAGCAGCCAAGTTCAGGGTGCTAACTATGGCTACACCTTC. It encodes CASSQVQGANYGYTF.